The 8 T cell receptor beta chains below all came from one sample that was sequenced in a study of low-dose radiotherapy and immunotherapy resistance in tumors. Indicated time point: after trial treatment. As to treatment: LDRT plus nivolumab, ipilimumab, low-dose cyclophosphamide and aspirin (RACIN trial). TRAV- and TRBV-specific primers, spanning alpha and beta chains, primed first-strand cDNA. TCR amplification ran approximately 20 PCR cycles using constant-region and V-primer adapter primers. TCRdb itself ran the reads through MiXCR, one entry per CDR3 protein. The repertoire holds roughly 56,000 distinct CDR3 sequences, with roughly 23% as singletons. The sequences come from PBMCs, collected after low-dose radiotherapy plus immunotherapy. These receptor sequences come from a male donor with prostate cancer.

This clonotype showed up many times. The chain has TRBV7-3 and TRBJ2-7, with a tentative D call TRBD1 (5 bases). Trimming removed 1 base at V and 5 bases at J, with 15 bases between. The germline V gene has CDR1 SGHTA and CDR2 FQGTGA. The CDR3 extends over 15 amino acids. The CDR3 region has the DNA TGTGCCAGCAGCTTAATCCCAGGGCGAGTAGACGAGCAGTACTTC. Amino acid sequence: CASSLIPGRVDEQYF.

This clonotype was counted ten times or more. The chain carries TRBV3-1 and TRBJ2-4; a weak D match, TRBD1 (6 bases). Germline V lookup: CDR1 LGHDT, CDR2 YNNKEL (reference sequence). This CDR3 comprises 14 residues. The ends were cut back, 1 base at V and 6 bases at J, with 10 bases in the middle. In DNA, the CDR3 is TGTGCCAGCAGCCAAGGGCTAGGGGGAAACATTCAGTACTTC. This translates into CASSQGLGGNIQYF.

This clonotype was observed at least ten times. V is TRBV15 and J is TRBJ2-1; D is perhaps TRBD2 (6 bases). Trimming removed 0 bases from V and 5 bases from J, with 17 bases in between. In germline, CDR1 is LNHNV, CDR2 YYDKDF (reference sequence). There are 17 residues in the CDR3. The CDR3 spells CATSREVAGRRDNEQFF. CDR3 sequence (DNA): TGTGCCACCAGCAGAGAGGTGGCGGGGCGGAGGGACAATGAGCAGTTCTTC.

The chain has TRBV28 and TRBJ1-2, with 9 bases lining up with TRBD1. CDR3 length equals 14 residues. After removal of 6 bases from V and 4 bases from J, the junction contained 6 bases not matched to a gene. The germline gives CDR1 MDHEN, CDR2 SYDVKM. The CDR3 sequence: CASSSLQGAYGYTF. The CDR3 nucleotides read TGTGCCAGCAGCTCGCTACAGGGGGCCTATGGCTACACCTTC.

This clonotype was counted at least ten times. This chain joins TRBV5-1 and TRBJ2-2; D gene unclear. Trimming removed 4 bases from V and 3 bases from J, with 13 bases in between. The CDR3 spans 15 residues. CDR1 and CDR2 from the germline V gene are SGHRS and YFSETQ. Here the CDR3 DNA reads TGCGCCAGCAGCGTTGACGGGCCGGACACCGGGGAGCTGTTTTTT. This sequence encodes CASSVDGPDTGELFF. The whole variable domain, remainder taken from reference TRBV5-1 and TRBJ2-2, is KAGVTQTPRYLIKTRGQQVTLSCSPISGHRSVSWYQQTPGQGLQFLFEYFSETQRNKGNFPGRFSGRQFSNSRSEMNVSTLELGDSALYLCASSVDGPDTGELFFGEGSRLTVL.

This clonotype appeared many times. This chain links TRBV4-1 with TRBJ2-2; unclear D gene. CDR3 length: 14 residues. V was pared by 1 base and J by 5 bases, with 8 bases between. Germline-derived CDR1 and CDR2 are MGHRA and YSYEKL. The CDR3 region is CASSQGGMTGELFF. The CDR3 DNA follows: TGCGCCAGCAGCCAAGGAGGAATGACCGGGGAGCTGTTTTTT.

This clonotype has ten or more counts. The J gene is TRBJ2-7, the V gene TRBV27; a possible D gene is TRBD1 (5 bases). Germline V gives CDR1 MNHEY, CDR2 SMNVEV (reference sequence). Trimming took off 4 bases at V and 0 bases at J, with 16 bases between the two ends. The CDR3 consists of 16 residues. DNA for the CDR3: TGTGCCAGCAGTTCTTTGATGGAGACAGCCTCCTACGAGCAGTACTTC. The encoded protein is CASSSLMETASYEQYF.

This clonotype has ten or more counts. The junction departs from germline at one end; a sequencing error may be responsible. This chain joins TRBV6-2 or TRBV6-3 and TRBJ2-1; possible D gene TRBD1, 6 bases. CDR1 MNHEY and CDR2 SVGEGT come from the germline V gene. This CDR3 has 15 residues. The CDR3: CASIYGTQGYNEQFF. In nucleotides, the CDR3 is TGTGCCAGCATTTACGGGACACAAGGTTACAATGAGCAGTTCTTC.